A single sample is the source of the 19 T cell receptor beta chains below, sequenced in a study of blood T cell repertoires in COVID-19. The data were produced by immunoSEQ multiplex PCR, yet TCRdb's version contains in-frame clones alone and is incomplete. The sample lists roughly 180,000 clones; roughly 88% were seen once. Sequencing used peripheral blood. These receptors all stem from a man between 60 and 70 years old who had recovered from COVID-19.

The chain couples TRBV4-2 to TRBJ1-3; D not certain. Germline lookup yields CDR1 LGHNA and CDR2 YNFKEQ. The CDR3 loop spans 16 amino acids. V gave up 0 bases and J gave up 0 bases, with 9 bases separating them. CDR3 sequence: CASSQDEPYSGNTIYF. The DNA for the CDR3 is TGTGCCAGCAGCCAAGATGAGCCCTACTCTGGAAACACCATATATTTT.

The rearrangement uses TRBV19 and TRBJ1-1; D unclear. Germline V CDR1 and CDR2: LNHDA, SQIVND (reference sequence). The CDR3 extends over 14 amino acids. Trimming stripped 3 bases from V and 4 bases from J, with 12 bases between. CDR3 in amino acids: CASSIRRGGTEAFF. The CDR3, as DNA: TGTGCCAGTAGTATTCGTCGGGGAGGCACTGAAGCTTTCTTT. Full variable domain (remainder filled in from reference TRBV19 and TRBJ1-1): DGGITQSPKYLFRKEGQNVTLSCEQNLNHDAMYWYRQDPGQGLRLIYYSQIVNDFQKGDIAEGYSVSREKKESFPLTVTSAQKNPTAFYLCASSIRRGGTEAFFGQGTRLTVV.

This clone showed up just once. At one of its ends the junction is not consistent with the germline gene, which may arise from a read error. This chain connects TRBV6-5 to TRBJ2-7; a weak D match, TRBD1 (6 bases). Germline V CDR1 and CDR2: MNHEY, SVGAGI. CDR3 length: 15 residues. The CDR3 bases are TGTGCCAGCAGTTACGCCCTGGGACACTCCCACGAGCAGTACTTC. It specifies CASSYALGHSHEQYF.

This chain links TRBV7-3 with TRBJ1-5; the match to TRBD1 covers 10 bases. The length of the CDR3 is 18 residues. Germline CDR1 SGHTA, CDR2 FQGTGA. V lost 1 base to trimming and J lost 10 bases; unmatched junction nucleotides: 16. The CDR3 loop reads CASSLIPRQGARMDPQHF. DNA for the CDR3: TGTGCCAGCAGCTTAATCCCCCGACAGGGGGCCCGTATGGATCCCCAGCATTTT.

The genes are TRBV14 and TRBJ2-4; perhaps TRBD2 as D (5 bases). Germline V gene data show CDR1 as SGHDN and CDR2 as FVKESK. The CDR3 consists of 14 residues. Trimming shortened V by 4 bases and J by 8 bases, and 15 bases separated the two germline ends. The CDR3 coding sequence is TGTGCCAGCAGCCTGGAATCCCCCGGGGACATTCAGTACTTC. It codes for CASSLESPGDIQYF.

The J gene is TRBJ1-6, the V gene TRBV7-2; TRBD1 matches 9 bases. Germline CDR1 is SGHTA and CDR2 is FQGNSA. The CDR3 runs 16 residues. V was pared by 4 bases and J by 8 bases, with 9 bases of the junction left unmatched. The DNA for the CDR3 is TGTGCCAGCAGCTCGGGGGACAGGGAGAGGTATTCACCCCTCCACTTT. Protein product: CASSSGDRERYSPLHF.

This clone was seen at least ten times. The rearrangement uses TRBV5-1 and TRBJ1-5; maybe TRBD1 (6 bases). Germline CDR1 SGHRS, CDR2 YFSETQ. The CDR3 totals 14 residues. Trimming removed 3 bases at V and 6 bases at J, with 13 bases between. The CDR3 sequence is CASSSTGGGQPQHF. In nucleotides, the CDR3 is TGCGCCAGCAGCTCAACGGGGGGCGGTCAGCCCCAGCATTTT.

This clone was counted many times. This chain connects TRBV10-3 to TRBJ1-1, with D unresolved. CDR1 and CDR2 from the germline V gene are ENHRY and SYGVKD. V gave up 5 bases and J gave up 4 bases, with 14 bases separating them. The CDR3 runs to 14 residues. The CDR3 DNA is TGTGCCATCAGTTCTCAGACAAAAGGCACTGAAGCTTTCTTT. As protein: CAISSQTKGTEAFF.

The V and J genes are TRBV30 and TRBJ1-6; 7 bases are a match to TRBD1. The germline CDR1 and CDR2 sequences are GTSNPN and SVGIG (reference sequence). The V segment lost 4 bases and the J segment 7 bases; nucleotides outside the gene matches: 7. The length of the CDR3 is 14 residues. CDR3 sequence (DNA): TGTGCCTGGATGTTAGGACAGGAGAATTCACCCCTCCACTTT. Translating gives CAWMLGQENSPLHF.

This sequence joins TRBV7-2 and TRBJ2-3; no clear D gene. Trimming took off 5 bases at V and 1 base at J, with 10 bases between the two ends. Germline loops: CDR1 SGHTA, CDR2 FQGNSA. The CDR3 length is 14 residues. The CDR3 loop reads CASSPSSGTDTQYF. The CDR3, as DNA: TGTGCCAGCAGCCCCTCGTCGGGCACAGATACGCAGTATTTT. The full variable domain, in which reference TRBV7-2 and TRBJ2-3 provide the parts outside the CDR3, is GAGVSQSPSNKVTEKGKDVELRCDPISGHTALYWYRQSLGQGLEFLIYFQGNSAPDKSGLPSDRFSAERTGGSVSTLTIQRTQQEDSAVYLCASSPSSGTDTQYFGPGTRLTVL.

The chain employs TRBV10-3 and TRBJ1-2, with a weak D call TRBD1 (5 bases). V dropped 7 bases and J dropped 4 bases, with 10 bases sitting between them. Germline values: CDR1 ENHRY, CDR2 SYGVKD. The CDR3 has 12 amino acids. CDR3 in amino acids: CAITGSAYGYTF. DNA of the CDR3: TGTGCCATCACAGGGTCTGCCTATGGCTACACCTTC.

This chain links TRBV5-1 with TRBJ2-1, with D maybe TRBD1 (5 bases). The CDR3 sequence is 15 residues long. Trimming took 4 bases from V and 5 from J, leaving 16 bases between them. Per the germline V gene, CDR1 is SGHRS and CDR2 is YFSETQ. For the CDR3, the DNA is TGCGCCAGCAGCCCCCGGACACCTGCAAACAATGAGCAGTTCTTC. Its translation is CASSPRTPANNEQFF.

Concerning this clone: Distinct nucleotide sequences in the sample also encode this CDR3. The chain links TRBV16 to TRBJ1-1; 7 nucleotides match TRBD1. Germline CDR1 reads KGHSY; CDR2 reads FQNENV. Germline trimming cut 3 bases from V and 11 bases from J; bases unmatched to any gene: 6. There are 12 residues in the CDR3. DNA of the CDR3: TGTGCCAGCAGCCAGGAAGGGGGCGCGGCTTTCTTT. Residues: CASSQEGGAAFF.

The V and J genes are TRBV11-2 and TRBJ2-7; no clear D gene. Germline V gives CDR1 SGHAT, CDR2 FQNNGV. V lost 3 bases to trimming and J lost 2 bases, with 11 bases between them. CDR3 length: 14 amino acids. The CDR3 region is CASSLEQDPYEQYF. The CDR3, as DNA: TGTGCCAGCAGCTTGGAGCAAGATCCCTACGAGCAGTACTTC.

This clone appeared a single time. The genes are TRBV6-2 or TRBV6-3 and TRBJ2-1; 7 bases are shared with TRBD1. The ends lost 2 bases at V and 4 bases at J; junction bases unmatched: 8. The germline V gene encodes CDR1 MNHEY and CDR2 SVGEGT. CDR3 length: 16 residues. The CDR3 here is CASSYETGNPYNEQFF. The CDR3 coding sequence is TGTGCCAGCAGTTACGAGACAGGGAACCCATACAATGAGCAGTTCTTC.

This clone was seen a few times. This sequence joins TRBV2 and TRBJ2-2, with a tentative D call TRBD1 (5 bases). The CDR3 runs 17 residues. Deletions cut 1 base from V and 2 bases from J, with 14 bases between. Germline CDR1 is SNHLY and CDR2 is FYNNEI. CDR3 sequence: CASSEEGARVNTGELFF. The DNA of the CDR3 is TGTGCCAGCAGTGAAGAAGGGGCCCGGGTAAACACCGGGGAGCTGTTTTTT.

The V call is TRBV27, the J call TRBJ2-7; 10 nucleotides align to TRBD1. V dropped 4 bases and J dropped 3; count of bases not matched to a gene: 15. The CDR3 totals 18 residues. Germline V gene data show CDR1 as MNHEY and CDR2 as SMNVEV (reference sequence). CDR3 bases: TGTGCCAGCAGTTCAGGGACAGGGGTAAGGATAGGGGACTACGAGCAGTACTTC. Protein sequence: CASSSGTGVRIGDYEQYF.

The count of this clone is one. The CDR3 loop is CASSRTSGGHNEQFF. DNA of the CDR3: TGTGCCAGCAGCAGGACTAGCGGGGGCCACAATGAGCAGTTCTTC. The chain has TRBV7-3 and TRBJ2-1; 13 bases agree with TRBD2. This CDR3 has 15 amino acids. CDR1 is SGHTA, CDR2 FQGTGA, per germline. Trimming at V came to 5 bases and at J to 5 bases, leaving 3 bases not matched to a gene.

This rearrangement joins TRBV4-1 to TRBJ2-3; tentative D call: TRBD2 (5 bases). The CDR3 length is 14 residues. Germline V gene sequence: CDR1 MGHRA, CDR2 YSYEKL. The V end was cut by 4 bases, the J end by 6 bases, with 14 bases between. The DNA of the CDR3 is TGCGCCAGCAGCCGGGGAGAGGGTGGGGATACGCAGTATTTT. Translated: CASSRGEGGDTQYF.